Listed here is a single TCR beta chain. The source of the sample is a study of blood T cells in healthy people across ages. This CDR3 spans 13 amino acids. V shed 0 bases and J shed 6 bases, with 9 bases lying between them. CDR1 and CDR2 (germline): SQVTM, ANQGSEA. Primed by a sample-barcoded 5' primer and a J-beta primer mix, a second PCR proceeded for 7 to 11 cycles. TCRdb fed the 5' RACE reads into MiXCR, producing one record per CDR3 protein. The table records approximately 490,000 distinct CDR3 sequences, 24% of them present only once. These data were also filed under a second study, of T cells of mothers and their children.

The sample consisted of blood. The source of this sequence is a boy aged 5 to 17 in good health. The rearrangement links TRBV29-1 to TRBJ1-5; D not certain. The CDR3 coding sequence is TGCAGCGTTGAAGATCATCCAGGTCAGCCCCAGCATTTT. Its translation is CSVEDHPGQPQHF.